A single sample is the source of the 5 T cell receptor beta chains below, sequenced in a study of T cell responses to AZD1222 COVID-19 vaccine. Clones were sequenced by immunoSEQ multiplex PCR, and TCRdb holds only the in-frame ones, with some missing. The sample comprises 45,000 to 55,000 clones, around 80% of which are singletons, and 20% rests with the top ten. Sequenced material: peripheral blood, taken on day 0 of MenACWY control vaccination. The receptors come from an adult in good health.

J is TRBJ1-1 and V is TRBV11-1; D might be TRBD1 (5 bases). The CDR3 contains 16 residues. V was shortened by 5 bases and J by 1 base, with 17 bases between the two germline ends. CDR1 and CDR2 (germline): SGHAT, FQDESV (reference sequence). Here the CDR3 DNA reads TGTGCCAGCAGCCTAGGGGCGCAGCGGCCGAACACTGAAGCTTTCTTT. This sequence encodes CASSLGAQRPNTEAFF. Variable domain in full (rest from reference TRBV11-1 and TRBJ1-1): EAEVAQSPRYKITEKSQAVAFWCDPISGHATLYWYRQILGQGPELLVQFQDESVVDDSQLPKDRFSAERLKGVDSTLKIQPAELGDSAMYLCASSLGAQRPNTEAFFGQGTRLTVV.

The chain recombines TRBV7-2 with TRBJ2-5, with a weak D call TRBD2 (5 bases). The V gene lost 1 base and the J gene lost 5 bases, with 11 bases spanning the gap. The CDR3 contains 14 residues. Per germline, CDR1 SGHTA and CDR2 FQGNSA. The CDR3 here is CASSLGSPGETQYF. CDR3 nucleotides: TGTGCCAGCAGCTTAGGGAGCCCGGGGGAGACCCAGTACTTC.

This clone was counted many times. CDR3 amino acids: CASSLASGDGEQYV. The DNA for the CDR3 is TGTGCCAGCAGCTTGGCTAGCGGGGACGGCGAGCAGTACGTC. The rearrangement joins TRBV5-4 to TRBJ2-7, with 9 bases identical to TRBD2. Germline CDR1 and CDR2: SGHNT and YYREEE (reference sequence). The CDR3 runs to 14 residues. Losses at the gene ends were 0 bases for V and 6 bases for J; bases not matched to a gene: 4.

CDR3 DNA sequence: TGTGCCAGCAGTCAGGACTTCTACGAGCAGTACTTC. It codes for CASSQDFYEQYF. The chain couples TRBV27 to TRBJ2-7; TRBD2 is a possible D gene (5 bases). Deletions cut 5 bases from V and 3 bases from J, with 8 bases between. The CDR3 extends over 12 amino acids. Germline-derived CDR1 and CDR2 are MNHEY and SMNVEV (reference sequence).

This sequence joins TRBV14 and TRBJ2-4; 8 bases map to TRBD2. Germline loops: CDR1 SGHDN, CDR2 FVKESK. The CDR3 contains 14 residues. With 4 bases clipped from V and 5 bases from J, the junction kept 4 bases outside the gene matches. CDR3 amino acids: CASSLGGAQNIQYF. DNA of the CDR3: TGTGCCAGCAGCCTCGGGGGGGCCCAAAACATTCAGTACTTC.